Listed below are T cell receptor beta chains from one sample, sequenced in a study of T cells in Graves' hyperthyroidism and ophthalmopathy. MiXCR was run by TCRdb on the multiplex PCR reads, yielding one entry per CDR3 protein. The sample holds a few hundred thousand distinct CDR3 sequences, about 13% seen once. Sequences were obtained from blood. The receptors here all came from a woman aged 18-30 years with Graves' hyperthyroidism. The CDR3 runs from the conserved cysteine through the conserved F or W. D genes are given only for firm matches. Clone size appears in some rows only: once, few, many, or a class for an expanded clone.

clone size	V gene	J gene	D gene	CDR3 DNA	CDR3 protein
many	TRBV3-1	TRBJ1-1	TRBD1	TGTGCCAGCAGCGAAACAGGGGGCGCCGGTACTGAAGCTTTCTTT	CASSETGGAGTEAFF
.	TRBV3-1	TRBJ1-5	TRBD1	TGTGCCAGCAGCCAAGGCAGGGGGGCCCTCTATAGCAATCAGCCCCAGCATTTT	CASSQGRGALYSNQPQHF
.	TRBV13	TRBJ2-1	TRBD2	TGTGCCAGCAGCGGCGGGACTAGCGGAGCATTCAATGAGCAGTTCTTC	CASSGGTSGAFNEQFF
.	TRBV19	TRBJ2-2	.	TGTGCCAGTACGAGAGGATTAAACACCGGGGAGCTGTTTTTT	CASTRGLNTGELFF
.	TRBV19	TRBJ1-5	.	TGTGCCAGTAGTTCAGCCGGTTTTCAGCCCCAGCATTTT	CASSSAGFQPQHF
.	TRBV3-2	TRBJ2-2	.	TGTGCCAGCAGCCAACTGGCCGTCAGGGGGCAGGACACCGGGGAGCTGTTTTTT	CASSQLAVRGQDTGELFF
many	TRBV12-3/TRBV12-4	TRBJ2-5	.	TGTGCCAGCAGTTTTCACTCTTCAGAGACCCAGTACTTC	CASSFHSSETQYF
.	TRBV15	TRBJ2-7	.	TGTGCCACCAGCCCTCGGGTAGCGGAGATCTACGAGCAGTACTTC	CATSPRVAEIYEQYF
many	TRBV27	TRBJ2-7	TRBD1	TGTGCCAGCAGTCTCCGACAGGGGGTGAACGAGCAGTACTTC	CASSLRQGVNEQYF
many	TRBV12-3/TRBV12-4	TRBJ2-1	TRBD2	TGTGCCAGCAGGCCGCCAAGCGGGAGGGCCCCTGAGCAGTTCTTC	CASRPPSGRAPEQFF
many	TRBV12-3/TRBV12-4	TRBJ2-1	TRBD2	TGTGCCAGCCTCCCTAGTCCGGGACTAGCAGACAATGAGCAGTTCTTC	CASLPSPGLADNEQFF
few	TRBV7-8	TRBJ2-5	TRBD2	TGTGCCAGCAGCTTATGGGCGGGAGAGGATAGAGAGACCCAGTACTTC	CASSLWAGEDRETQYF
.	TRBV24-1	TRBJ2-2	.	TGTGCCACCAGTGGACAGGCGAACACCGGGGAGCTGTTTTTT	CATSGQANTGELFF
many	TRBV6-1	TRBJ1-6	TRBD1	TGTGCCAGCAGTGCTCTGGGACAGGGGGCTAATTCACCCCTCCACTTT	CASSALGQGANSPLHF
few	TRBV3-1	TRBJ1-6	.	TGTGCCAGCAGCCGCGGCGGACCCCTCCACTTT	CASSRGGPLHF
.	TRBV30	TRBJ2-1	TRBD1	TGTGCCTGGAGTGTCATCGGGACAGGGAACTACAATGAGCAGTTCTTC	CAWSVIGTGNYNEQFF
.	TRBV4-1	TRBJ2-7	.	TGCGCCAGCAGCCAAGCAGGGACACCGCAGTACTTC	CASSQAGTPQYF
few	TRBV5-1	TRBJ2-1	.	TGCGCCAGCAGCTTGGCCGGTGCGGGAATTTACAATGAGCAGTTCTTC	CASSLAGAGIYNEQFF
.	TRBV3-1	TRBJ2-3	TRBD2	TGTGCCAGCAGCTCCCGGACTAGCGGGAGTAGAGATACGCAGTATTTT	CASSSRTSGSRDTQYF
few	TRBV28	TRBJ1-5	.	TGTGCCACCTCGATAGGTTACGATCAGCCCCAGCATTTT	CATSIGYDQPQHF
few	TRBV7-8	TRBJ1-3	TRBD1	TGTGCCAGCAGCCAGGGGGCAAACACCATATATTTT	CASSQGANTIYF
many	TRBV12-3/TRBV12-4	TRBJ2-2	TRBD2	TGTGCCAGCAGTTTATGGCGCGGGAGGGGTGACGGGGAGCTGTTTTTT	CASSLWRGRGDGELFF
many	TRBV28	TRBJ2-1	TRBD2	TGTGCCAGCAGTCTAGGGTCTAGCGGGAGGAATGAGCAGTTCTTC	CASSLGSSGRNEQFF
.	TRBV6-5	TRBJ1-6	TRBD1	TGTGCCAGCAGTTTACCGGGACAGGGGGCAAATAATTCACCCCTCCACTTT	CASSLPGQGANNSPLHF
many	TRBV2	TRBJ1-2	TRBD1	TGTGCCAGCAGTCCACAAGGGACAGTAAACTATGGCTACACCTTC	CASSPQGTVNYGYTF
many	TRBV6-5	TRBJ1-1	.	TGTGCCAGCAGTTACTCGTGGGGGCTGGACACTGAAGCTTTCTTT	CASSYSWGLDTEAFF
many	TRBV18	TRBJ2-7	.	TGTGCCAGCTCAAACCCAGGAGGCGTCGAGCAGTACTTC	CASSNPGGVEQYF
many	TRBV7-3	TRBJ2-1	.	TGTGCCAGCAGCTTAACCAGCAGCCTCCTGGGTGAGCAGTTCTTC	CASSLTSSLLGEQFF
few	TRBV9	TRBJ2-7	.	TGTGCCAGCAGCGTAGAAGCCCTCTCCTACGAGCAGTACTTC	CASSVEALSYEQYF
.	TRBV27	TRBJ2-1	.	TGTGCCAGCAGTCGCTGGGACAACAATGAGCAGTTCTTC	CASSRWDNNEQFF
.	TRBV20-1	TRBJ1-1	TRBD1	TGCAGTGCTAGGCCCGGACAGGGGCCCATTTCCACTGAAGCTTTCTTT	CSARPGQGPISTEAFF
many	TRBV7-8	TRBJ2-7	.	TGTGCCAGCAGTTCGTCCGAGGCGGGCTACGAGCAGTACTTC	CASSSSEAGYEQYF
many	TRBV12-3/TRBV12-4	TRBJ2-7	TRBD2	TGTGCCAGCAGCACTAGCGGGAGTGTATACGAGCAGTACTTC	CASSTSGSVYEQYF
many	TRBV3-1	TRBJ2-3	TRBD2	TGTGCCAGCAGCCGCGGCACTAGCGGGAGGCGGGGCACAGATACGCAGTATTTT	CASSRGTSGRRGTDTQYF
few	TRBV9	TRBJ2-1	.	TGTGCCAGCAGCGGTCAGGCGACTTACAATGAGCAGTTCTTC	CASSGQATYNEQFF
few	TRBV9	TRBJ1-4	.	TGTGCCAGCAGCGTAGCCCCAGGATTAGATGAAAAACTGTTTTTT	CASSVAPGLDEKLFF
.	TRBV19	TRBJ1-2	.	TGTGCCAGTAGTATAACCCTAGACACCAGCTATGGCTACACCTTC	CASSITLDTSYGYTF
many	TRBV20-1	TRBJ1-1	.	TGCAGTGCTAGACCCATGACGGTGAACACTGAAGCTTTCTTT	CSARPMTVNTEAFF
many	TRBV12-3/TRBV12-4	TRBJ2-2	.	TGTGCCAGCAGTCATGGGACACTAACCGGGGAGCTGTTTTTT	CASSHGTLTGELFF
many	TRBV7-9	TRBJ1-2	.	TGTGCCAGCAGCTTACGGTCAGGGCATGGCTACACCTTC	CASSLRSGHGYTF
many	TRBV11-2	TRBJ2-5	TRBD1	TGTGCCAGCAGCCCCGGCGATGTAGACAGGGACCGAAAAGAGACCCAGTACTTC	CASSPGDVDRDRKETQYF